The 21 T cell receptor beta chains given below trace back to one sample, sequenced in a study of blood T cell repertoires in COVID-19 (dated by TCRdb to 2018 to 2021). Library method: the immunoSEQ multiplex PCR assay. Imported from immuneACCESS, the table was reduced by TCRdb to in-frame sequences with V and J called. These copies leave out some clones; in studies compared against another copy, an unresolved V gene accounts for under half, and the cause of the remainder is not known. The sample table contains about 250,000 clones; only one count was recorded for 65% to 90% of them. 4% to 6% of the sample is taken by the ten largest. The sample was peripheral blood. All receptors derive from a woman older than 75 with active or convalescent COVID-19.

V and J are TRBV6-4 and TRBJ1-1, with D perhaps matching TRBD1 (5 bases). Trimming pared 2 bases from V and 11 bases from J, leaving 15 bases between. The germline V gene encodes CDR1 MRHNA and CDR2 SNTAGT. The CDR3 runs 13 residues. CDR3 sequence: CASSDGPGSSAFF. Here the CDR3 DNA reads TGTGCCAGCAGTGACGGGCCAGGGTCTTCGGCTTTCTTT.

This clone was detected once. The chain couples TRBV7-2 to TRBJ2-7; 7 bases map to TRBD2. The length of the CDR3 is 15 residues. J lost 6 bases, V lost 1 base, and 9 bases had no gene match. The germline CDR1 and CDR2 sequences are SGHTA and FQGNSA. This CDR3 is CASSLDVGLDFEQYF. The DNA for the CDR3 is TGTGCCAGCAGCTTAGACGTCGGACTAGATTTCGAGCAGTACTTC.

This chain joins TRBV5-4 and TRBJ2-5; TRBD1 matches 7 bases. CDR1 and CDR2 (germline): SGHNT, YYREEE (reference sequence). V gave up 3 bases and J gave up 4 bases; unmatched junction bases: 9. The CDR3 covers 15 residues. The CDR3 nucleotides read TGTGCCAGCAGCTCTGGACAGGACCGCCGAGAGACCCAGTACTTC. Amino acids: CASSSGQDRRETQYF.

CDR3 in amino acids: CASSLDRVTGELFF. CDR3 bases: TGTGCCAGCAGTTTAGACAGGGTTACCGGGGAGCTGTTTTTT. The gene calls are TRBV28 and TRBJ2-2, with TRBD1 matching over 7 bases. V trimming: 2 bases; J trimming: 5 bases; junction bases outside the gene matches: 2. CDR1 and CDR2 (germline): MDHEN, SYDVKM. CDR3 length equals 14 residues.

This chain joins TRBV27 and TRBJ2-6, with 10 bases fitting TRBD1. Trimming cost V 1 base and J 4 bases; bases outside gene matches: 7. CDR3 length: 18 amino acids. Germline loops: CDR1 MNHEY, CDR2 SMNVEV (reference sequence). The chain's CDR3 is CASSLFGTGDGGANVLTF. The CDR3 coding sequence is TGTGCCAGCAGTTTATTTGGGACAGGGGATGGCGGGGCCAACGTCCTGACTTTC.

The chain couples TRBV14 to TRBJ2-2; 12 nucleotides line up with TRBD1. J was trimmed by 4 bases and V by 4 bases; bases with no gene match: 4. The length of the CDR3 is 16 residues. Germline CDR1 reads SGHDN; CDR2 reads FVKESK. CDR3 sequence: CASSRPGQGATGELFF. DNA of the CDR3: TGTGCCAGCAGCCGCCCGGGACAGGGGGCCACCGGGGAGCTGTTTTTT.

This clone was seen only once. The V gene is TRBV5-1, the J gene TRBJ2-1; 10 bases are shared with TRBD2. The CDR3 length is 17 residues. Germline V gene lookup returns CDR1 SGHRS and CDR2 YFSETQ. Trimming removed 4 bases from V and 9 bases from J; junction bases left unmatched: 16. CDR3 in amino acids: CASSTSSSGSLAGEQFF. CDR3 DNA: TGCGCCAGCAGCACGAGTTCTAGCGGGAGTTTAGCAGGTGAGCAGTTCTTC.

This clone has more than one count but fewer than ten. The chain employs TRBV5-4 and TRBJ1-4; TRBD1 matches at 8 bases. Germline V gives CDR1 SGHNT, CDR2 YYREEE (reference sequence). V lost 1 base and J lost 9; bases outside the gene matches: 11. The CDR3 runs to 16 residues. CDR3 region: CASSLSGAGGDQKLFF. CDR3 nucleotide sequence: TGTGCCAGCAGCTTGTCGGGTGCAGGGGGCGACCAAAAACTGTTTTTT.

This chain uses TRBV19 with TRBJ2-5; 7 bases match TRBD2. From germline, CDR1 is LNHDA and CDR2 SQIVND (reference sequence). The CDR3 length is 15 residues. V gave up 5 bases and J gave up 3 bases; unmatched junction bases: 9. The CDR3 bases are TGTGCCAGTAGTGTGGGCGGGAGAAGGGAAGAGACCCAGTACTTC. This gives the protein CASSVGGRREETQYF.

The chain couples TRBV3-1 (or the pseudogene TRBV3-2) to TRBJ2-7, with 11 bases aligning to TRBD2. After removal of 2 bases from V and 0 bases from J, the junction contained 18 bases not matched to a gene. Germline V gene lookup returns CDR1 LGHDT and CDR2 YNNKEL (reference sequence). The CDR3 is 21 residues long. The DNA of the CDR3 is TGTGCCAGCAGCCAAAGCTCTGGGGCTAGCGGGAGGTTATTCGTCTCCTACGAGCAGTACTTC. Its protein is CASSQSSGASGRLFVSYEQYF.

Only a few counts were recorded for this clone. Other DNA sequences from this sample encode an identical CDR3 as well. The rearrangement links TRBV27 to TRBJ1-6; a possible D gene is TRBD1 (6 bases). The CDR3 is made up of 14 amino acids. V was pared by 5 bases and J by 6 bases, with 11 bases between. Germline loops: CDR1 MNHEY, CDR2 SMNVEV (reference sequence). CDR3 bases: TGTGCCAGCAGTGTACAGGGATTTAATTCACCCCTCCACTTT. It is translated as CASSVQGFNSPLHF.

This rearrangement joins TRBV28 to TRBJ2-2, with D maybe TRBD1 (5 bases). Per the germline V gene, CDR1 is MDHEN and CDR2 is SYDVKM. Trimming removed 2 bases from V and 6 bases from J, with 13 bases in between. The CDR3 extends over 15 amino acids. This CDR3 is CASSLGRAVAGELFF. The CDR3 coding sequence is TGTGCCAGCAGTTTAGGCAGGGCCGTCGCCGGGGAGCTGTTTTTT.

The J gene is TRBJ2-7, the V gene TRBV2, with a possible D match to TRBD1 (6 bases). Germline V gene sequence: CDR1 SNHLY, CDR2 FYNNEI. This CDR3 is 15 amino acids long. The germline V and J ends were trimmed by 5 bases and 0 bases, with 14 bases remaining between them. In nucleotides, the CDR3 is TGTGCCAGCAGTCGAGGACAGTTTGTCTCCTACGAGCAGTACTTC. Translation gives CASSRGQFVSYEQYF.

This chain joins TRBV28 and TRBJ1-3; TRBD1 agrees at 7 bases. The CDR3 sequence is 14 residues long. Germline lookup yields CDR1 MDHEN and CDR2 SYDVKM. With V trimmed by 7 bases and J by 1 base, 4 bases remained unmatched. The CDR3 region has the DNA TGTGCCAGCACCCCGGGACAGTCTGGAAACACCATATATTTT. Translated: CASTPGQSGNTIYF.

V gene TRBV18 combines with J gene TRBJ2-5; D perhaps matches TRBD2 (6 bases). The germline V gene encodes CDR1 KGHSH and CDR2 LQKENI. This CDR3 is 16 amino acids long. Trimming shortened V by 2 bases and J by 3 bases, and 16 bases separated the two germline ends. In DNA form, the CDR3 reads TGTGCCAGCTCACCATTTTCCCCCACGGGAGAAGAGACCCAGTACTTC. Protein sequence: CASSPFSPTGEETQYF. The variable domain in full, with the rest retrieved from reference TRBV18 and TRBJ2-5, is NAGVMQNPRHLVRRRGQEARLRCSPMKGHSHVYWYRQLPEEGLKFMVYLQKENIIDESGMPKERFSAEFPKEGPSILRIQQVVRGDSAAYFCASSPFSPTGEETQYFGPGTRLLVL.

This clone was counted a few times. The V call is TRBV5-1, the J call TRBJ2-3; 9 positions agree with TRBD1. The germline V gene encodes CDR1 SGHRS and CDR2 YFSETQ. This CDR3 is 17 amino acids long. V was pared by 1 base and J by 6 bases, with 12 bases of the junction left unmatched. The CDR3 region has the DNA TGCGCCAGCAGCTTGAGTTCGGGACAGGGCTCAGGGGATACGCAGTATTTT. This gives the protein CASSLSSGQGSGDTQYF.

The V and J genes are TRBV18 and TRBJ2-1; TRBD1 aligns across 8 bases. CDR1 KGHSH and CDR2 LQKENI come from the germline V gene. The CDR3 is made up of 12 amino acids. The V and J ends lost 4 bases and 9 bases, in that order; junction bases with no gene match: 2. CDR3 DNA: TGTGCCAGCTCACACGACAGGGGTGAGCAGTTCTTC. Amino acid sequence: CASSHDRGEQFF.

The chain joins TRBV5-1 to TRBJ2-7, with a possible D match to TRBD2 (5 bases). From germline, CDR1 is SGHRS and CDR2 YFSETQ. V dropped 0 bases and J dropped 3 bases, with 10 bases sitting between them. The length of the CDR3 is 14 residues. CDR3 protein: CASSLGTGYYEQYF. CDR3 bases: TGCGCCAGCAGCTTGGGAACGGGATACTACGAGCAGTACTTC.

This sequence joins TRBV4-2 and TRBJ1-4; no clear D gene. CDR1 and CDR2 (germline): LGHNA, YNFKEQ. The V gene lost 2 bases and the J gene lost 8 bases, with 6 bases spanning the gap. The CDR3 is 12 amino acids. This chain's CDR3 is CASSQPEEKLFF. As DNA, the CDR3 is TGTGCCAGCAGCCAACCGGAGGAAAAACTGTTTTTT.

This clone was detected only once. The V and J genes are TRBV10-2 and TRBJ1-6; no clear D. The CDR3 length is 13 residues. V shed 8 bases and J shed 6 bases, with 11 bases lying between them. CDR1 is WSHSY and CDR2 is SAAADI in the germline V gene. This CDR3 is CASGRDLNSPLHF. The CDR3 DNA reads as TGCGCCAGCGGGAGGGATCTTAATTCACCCCTCCACTTT.

The chain joins TRBV5-4 to TRBJ1-2; 7 bases line up with TRBD1. The V segment lost 4 bases and the J segment 1 base; nucleotides outside the gene matches: 4. Germline CDR1 SGHNT, CDR2 YYREEE (reference sequence). This CDR3 has 14 amino acids. The CDR3: CASSGDSINYGYTF. CDR3 nucleotides: TGTGCCAGCAGCGGGGACAGTATTAACTATGGCTACACCTTC.